This T cell receptor beta chain is drawn from a study of PD-L1 blockade in urothelial cancer. Overall study findings and caveats: Pretreatment peripheral blood TCR clonality that fell below the median predicted better survival among the patients studied.

Looked up from germline, CDR1 is LNHDA and CDR2 is SQIVND (reference sequence). V lost 3 bases to trimming and J lost 6 bases, with 12 bases between them. This CDR3 is built from 14 residues. The repertoire was sequenced with immunoSEQ multiplex PCR; TCRdb's copy has only in-frame clones and lacks some. The sample gives fewer than 130,000 clones, approximately 85% of which show up once; about 2.4% is in the top ten. Remarks on this clone: Its specificity is not known.

This sample comprised PBMCs, obtained around atezolizumab (anti-PD-L1) treatment. The receptor's source is a man aged 50 to 59 with urothelial cancer. The chain employs TRBV19 and TRBJ1-5; possible D gene TRBD1, 5 bases. For the CDR3, the DNA is TGTGCCAGTAGTATGTCCAGGGTGCTTCAGCCCCAGCATTTT. Translating gives CASSMSRVLQPQHF.